One and the same sample provided the 11 T cell receptor beta chains below, sequenced in a study of blood T cell repertoires in COVID-19. TCRdb keeps only in-frame clones here, not all; method: immunoSEQ multiplex PCR. The sample has about 42,000 clones, 80% to 90% seen once. Sequenced sample: peripheral blood. The receptor source for this set is a human donor in a cohort sampled during active COVID-19.

In DNA, the CDR3 is TGTGCCAGCAGTTATCGGACAGGGCGCAATCAGCCCCAGCATTTT. As protein: CASSYRTGRNQPQHF. The V and J genes are TRBV6-5 and TRBJ1-5, with 8 positions matching TRBD1. Germline CDR1 MNHEY, CDR2 SVGAGI. The CDR3 runs to 15 residues. Unmatched junction bases numbered 3, after V lost 3 bases and J lost 2 bases.

This chain joins TRBV19 and TRBJ1-1; D ambiguous. CDR3 length: 11 residues. V shed 3 bases and J shed 8 bases, with 7 bases lying between them. Per the germline V gene, CDR1 is LNHDA and CDR2 is SQIVND (reference sequence). Here the CDR3 DNA reads TGTGCCAGTAGTATTGAACTCGAAGCTTTCTTT. Translation: CASSIELEAFF.

In DNA, the CDR3 is TGTGCCAGCAGTGAGCAGGGCCAGTATGGCTACACCTTC. This translates into CASSEQGQYGYTF. The V gene is TRBV2, the J gene TRBJ1-2; D might be TRBD1 (5 bases). Trimming stripped 3 bases from V and 5 bases from J, with 10 bases between. Germline lookup yields CDR1 SNHLY and CDR2 FYNNEI. This CDR3 is built from 13 residues.

The chain is built from TRBV9 and TRBJ2-7, with no clear D. Germline V gene sequence: CDR1 SGDLS, CDR2 YYNGEE. Trimming left V 1 base short and J 4 bases short, with 15 bases between. This CDR3 has 15 amino acids. The CDR3 region is CASSVNPIRQYEQYF. The CDR3 bases are TGTGCCAGCAGCGTAAACCCCATCCGACAATACGAGCAGTACTTC.

This chain connects TRBV19 to TRBJ2-2; 11 nucleotides match TRBD2. CDR3 length: 15 amino acids. Germline V CDR1 and CDR2: LNHDA, SQIVND (reference sequence). V dropped 6 bases and J dropped 0; count of bases not matched to a gene: 0. The DNA of the CDR3 is TGTGCCAGTAGGACTAGCGGGACGAACACCGGGGAGCTGTTTTTT. This codes for CASRTSGTNTGELFF.

This chain connects TRBV19 to TRBJ1-4; TRBD1 matches 8 bases. Germline CDR1 is LNHDA and CDR2 is SQIVND (reference sequence). There are 15 residues in the CDR3. J was trimmed by 5 bases and V by 10 bases; bases with no gene match: 12. CDR3 amino acids: CATLKQGAGNEKLFF. The CDR3, as DNA: TGTGCCACCCTAAAGCAGGGGGCAGGAAATGAAAAACTGTTTTTT. Complete variable domain (other parts from reference TRBV19 and TRBJ1-4): DGGITQSPKYLFRKEGQNVTLSCEQNLNHDAMYWYRQDPGQGLRLIYYSQIVNDFQKGDIAEGYSVSREKKESFPLTVTSAQKNPTAFYLCATLKQGAGNEKLFFGSGTQLSVL.

The V and J genes are TRBV4-1 and TRBJ1-1; 9 nucleotides align to TRBD1. The V and J ends lost 1 base and 2 bases, in that order; junction bases with no gene match: 5. Germline CDR1 MGHRA, CDR2 YSYEKL. This CDR3 contains 16 residues. CDR3 amino acids: CASSQAPGQGNTEAFF. In nucleotides, the CDR3 is TGCGCCAGCAGCCAAGCCCCGGGACAGGGCAACACTGAAGCTTTCTTT.

J is TRBJ2-3 and V is TRBV6-5; D is unresolved. V lost 7 bases to trimming and J lost 4 bases, with 6 bases between them. The germline CDR1 and CDR2 sequences are MNHEY and SVGAGI. This CDR3 is 11 amino acids long. The CDR3 nucleotides are TGTGCCAGCAAATCCGCAGATACGCAGTATTTT. This sequence encodes CASKSADTQYF.

The V gene is TRBV5-1, the J gene TRBJ1-1; maybe TRBD1 (6 bases). Trimming cost V 4 bases and J 10 bases, with 20 bases left between them. The CDR3 loop spans 14 amino acids. CDR1 and CDR2 (germline): SGHRS, YFSETQ. CDR3 residues: CASSLGTQKQGAFF. The CDR3 DNA sequence: TGCGCCAGCAGCCTAGGGACACAAAAACAGGGAGCTTTCTTT.

The V and J genes are TRBV5-1 and TRBJ2-5; no firm D call. The CDR3 is 12 residues long. V was shortened by 3 bases and J by 5 bases, with 8 bases between the two germline ends. Germline CDR1 reads SGHRS; CDR2 reads YFSETQ. CDR3 bases: TGCGCCAGCAGCTCCCCCCTTGAGACCCAGTACTTC. This gives the protein CASSSPLETQYF.

The chain joins TRBV30 to TRBJ1-5; 7 bases agree with TRBD1. This CDR3 has 15 amino acids. V lost 5 bases and J lost 4; bases outside the gene matches: 11. Looked up from germline, CDR1 is GTSNPN and CDR2 is SVGIG (reference sequence). CDR3 amino acids: CAWSRPGQSNQPQHF. The CDR3 DNA reads as TGTGCCTGGTCACGACCGGGACAGTCAAATCAGCCCCAGCATTTT.